This T cell receptor (beta chain) was documented in a study of blood T cell repertoires in COVID-19. Across the whole study: COVID-19 samples, acute and convalescent, were from the United States, Italy and Spain.

Study processing details: Using reference gene primer amplification, nucleated cell counts were estimated. Profiling relied on immunoSEQ multiplex PCR, and the TCRdb table lists in-frame clones only, not all of them. V and J calls and clone size are copied from that table; D and trimming were computed from the DNA. The sample has roughly 200,000 clones, around nine tenths seen once. The CDR3 is 15 amino acids. Germline CDR1 and CDR2: MGHRA and YSYEKL. Losses at the gene ends were 2 bases for V and 2 bases for J; bases not matched to a gene: 6. The sequence derives from a man aged 18 to 35 with active or convalescent COVID-19. The chain combines TRBV4-1 with TRBJ2-7; 7 bases line up with TRBD2. Sequencing was carried out using peripheral blood. CDR3 nucleotide sequence: TGCGCCAGCAGCCAAAAACTAGCGCCGACCTACGAGCAGTACTTC. It codes for CASSQKLAPTYEQYF.